Listed below are T cell receptor beta chains from one sample, sequenced in a study of Ad26.COV2.S vaccination and SARS-CoV-2 variants. TCRdb's copy holds only in-frame clones and misses some; the assay was immunoSEQ multiplex PCR. The sample has under 600,000 clones, 80% to 90% seen once. This material consisted of peripheral blood, taken in a trial of Ad26.COV2.S vaccine versus placebo. The receptors stem from a person aged 18-60 years who received the Ad26.COV2.S COVID-19 vaccine or a placebo. Each CDR3 is given with its conserved first and last residue. D genes are given only for firm matches. Size is stated for part of the rows, as once, few or many counts, or as a class when the clone is expanded.

D gene,clone size,J gene,V gene,CDR3 DNA,CDR3 protein
TRBD1,-,TRBJ2-4,TRBV28,TGTGCCAGCAGTTTACGAGGGGGCCTCGAGTACTTC,CASSLRGGLEYF
TRBD2,-,TRBJ2-1,TRBV28,TGTGCCAGCAGTTCTCTAGCGGGAGGCAATTCTGAGCAGTTCTTC,CASSSLAGGNSEQFF
TRBD2,-,TRBJ2-3,TRBV29-1,TGCAGCGTTGAACCTAGCGGGAGAGATACGCAGTATTTT,CSVEPSGRDTQYF
-,-,TRBJ1-5,TRBV30,TGTGCCTGGGGACAGTATAGCAATCAGCCCCAGCATTTT,CAWGQYSNQPQHF
TRBD2,once,TRBJ2-4,TRBV3-1/TRBV3-2,TGTGCCAGCAGCCAAGCACTAGCGGGAGCCAAAAACATTCAGTACTTC,CASSQALAGAKNIQYF
-,-,TRBJ2-7,TRBV28,TGTGCCAGCAGTAGACTGGCTTCCGCAGGCGAGCAGTACTTC,CASSRLASAGEQYF
TRBD1,-,TRBJ2-1,TRBV7-9,TGTGCCAGCAGCTCCAGCAGGGACAGGGCTAGCAATGAGCAGTTCTTC,CASSSSRDRASNEQFF
TRBD1,-,TRBJ1-2,TRBV19,TGTGCCAGTGGTACAGGGGCGACGAGCGGAGGCTACACCTTC,CASGTGATSGGYTF
-,-,TRBJ2-7,TRBV9,TGTGCCAGCAGCGTAGCTGGAGGGAGTTCCTACGAGCAGTACTTC,CASSVAGGSSYEQYF
-,-,TRBJ1-2,TRBV18,TGTGCCAGCTCACCAGACGGCGTATATGGCTACACCTTC,CASSPDGVYGYTF
-,-,TRBJ1-6,TRBV6-1,TGTGCCAGCAGTGAGGGCAGCTCGATAGGTTCACCCCTCCACTTT,CASSEGSSIGSPLHF
-,-,TRBJ2-2,TRBV3-1/TRBV3-2,TGTGCCAGCAGTCCCAAGACTAGTTCCCCCGGGGAGCTGTTTTTT,CASSPKTSSPGELFF
TRBD1,-,TRBJ2-7,TRBV6-5,TGTGCCAGCAGTTATGGGACAGACTACGAGCAGTACTTC,CASSYGTDYEQYF
TRBD2,once,TRBJ2-3,TRBV11-2,TGTGCCAGCAGCTTTTCTAGCGGAGACACAGATACGCAGTATTTT,CASSFSSGDTDTQYF
-,-,TRBJ2-3,TRBV9,TGTGCCAGCAGCGTGGACGCAAGGGTTGGAGATACGCAGTATTTT,CASSVDARVGDTQYF
-,-,TRBJ1-6,TRBV28,TGTGCCAGCAGTTTAAGCAGGGGAGGTTCACCCCTCCACTTT,CASSLSRGGSPLHF
-,-,TRBJ2-1,TRBV20-1,TGCAGTGCTAGTAGTCAGTCTAGGTACAATGAGCAGTTCTTC,CSASSQSRYNEQFF
-,-,TRBJ1-5,TRBV28,TGTGCCAGCAGTCGGACCGGGAACAATCAGCCCCAGCATTTT,CASSRTGNNQPQHF
TRBD1,-,TRBJ1-2,TRBV14,TGTGCCAGCAGCCAACCACGAACAGGGGGCTTTAGCTATGGCTACACCTTC,CASSQPRTGGFSYGYTF
-,-,TRBJ2-3,TRBV6-2/TRBV6-3,TGTGCCAGCAGTTATACTAGCTTGAATACGCAGTATTTT,CASSYTSLNTQYF
TRBD1,-,TRBJ1-1,TRBV7-8,TGTGCCAGCAGTCTGACCACCGCGGGACAGGGAGGGTTTGCAGCTTTCTTT,CASSLTTAGQGGFAAFF
-,once,TRBJ1-2,TRBV14,TGTGCCAGCAGCCAATCCCCCGGCAGGCTGATCTACACCTTC,CASSQSPGRLIYTF
TRBD2,-,TRBJ2-5,TRBV7-3,TGTGCCAGCAGCTTAGGCGGGGGGTCTCAAGAGACCCAGTACTTC,CASSLGGGSQETQYF
TRBD2,-,TRBJ2-7,TRBV7-3,TGTGCCAGCAGCAAAACTAGCGGGAGCTACGAGCAGTACTTC,CASSKTSGSYEQYF
-,-,TRBJ1-6,TRBV6-5,TGTGCCAGCAACGCAGTAGGTTCACCCCTCCACTTT,CASNAVGSPLHF
-,-,TRBJ1-6,TRBV28,TGTGCCAGCATTTCGGGGAATTCACCCCTCCACTTT,CASISGNSPLHF
-,-,TRBJ2-3,TRBV10-3,TGTGCCATCAGTGCCCCCGGGGGCGGTTTCACAGATACGCAGTATTTT,CAISAPGGGFTDTQYF
TRBD1,-,TRBJ1-2,TRBV9,TGTGCCAGCAGTCTCCCCTCACAGGGGGCCTTCTATGGCTACACCTTC,CASSLPSQGAFYGYTF
TRBD1,-,TRBJ2-7,TRBV19,TGTGCCAGTAGGCCGGGACAGGGGTTCTCCTACGAGCAGTACTTC,CASRPGQGFSYEQYF
TRBD2,-,TRBJ2-7,TRBV19,TGTGCCAGTAGTATAGGCGGGAGCTCCTACGAGCAGTACTTC,CASSIGGSSYEQYF
-,-,TRBJ1-1,TRBV6-5,TGTGCCAGCAGTTACCCCGGGGGTACTGAAGCTTTCTTT,CASSYPGGTEAFF
-,once,TRBJ2-3,TRBV28,TGTGCCAGCACCTCTCCAGGGGGCACAGATACGCAGTATTTT,CASTSPGGTDTQYF
-,-,TRBJ2-1,TRBV28,TGTGCCAGCAGTTTTGGACAGAGCCACAACCCCTCCAATGAGCAGTTCTTC,CASSFGQSHNPSNEQFF
TRBD1,-,TRBJ1-2,TRBV5-4,TGTGCCAGCAGCCGACCCGGGACAGGGAATGGCTACACCTTC,CASSRPGTGNGYTF
TRBD1,-,TRBJ1-2,TRBV28,TGTGCCAGCAGTCAGGGGGGGGGAGGGGGCTACACCTTC,CASSQGGGGGYTF
-,-,TRBJ1-1,TRBV29-1,TGCAGCGTTGAGCGGGGCAGGGGCGCTGAAGCTTTCTTT,CSVERGRGAEAFF
-,-,TRBJ2-5,TRBV3-1/TRBV3-2,TGTGCCAGCAGCCAACAGGGTGCGGAGACCCAGTACTTC,CASSQQGAETQYF
-,-,TRBJ1-2,TRBV9,TGTGCCAGCAGCGGGACTGCCCCCTCAACTAACTATGGCTACACCTTC,CASSGTAPSTNYGYTF
TRBD1,-,TRBJ1-1,TRBV13,TGTGCCAGCAGCCTACATAGAGGACAGGTCGGGTTGAACACTGAAGCTTTCTTT,CASSLHRGQVGLNTEAFF
-,-,TRBJ2-5,TRBV18,TGTGCCAGCTCACCGGGGGCAGGGGCCGGTCGAGAAAAAGAGACCCAGTACTTC,CASSPGAGAGREKETQYF